The 25 T cell receptor beta chains given below trace back to one sample, sequenced in a study of memory CD4+ T cells and cytomegalovirus serostatus. Single viable CD3+CD4+CD8-CD45RO+ cells were sorted as the memory CD4+ T cells. Using immunoSEQ multiplex PCR, the repertoire was profiled, and TCRdb retains in-frame clones only, with some absent. The table includes 70,000 to 95,000 clones, 80% detected once. Sequenced input: memory CD4+ T cells from blood. The receptors stem from an adult in good health and CMV-seronegative.

This clone was found a few times. This chain links TRBV10-3 with TRBJ2-4, with D possibly being TRBD2 (5 bases). CDR1 and CDR2 from the germline V gene are ENHRY and SYGVKD. Between the trimmed V and J ends, which lost 0 bases and 2 bases, there was a span of 14 bases. The CDR3 extends over 17 amino acids. As DNA, the CDR3 is TGTGCCATCAGTGAGTCGCGACCAGGAGGAACCAAAAACATTCAGTACTTC. Encoded protein: CAISESRPGGTKNIQYF.

This chain connects TRBV4-1 to TRBJ1-5; 10 bases map to TRBD1. The germline V gene has CDR1 MGHRA and CDR2 YSYEKL. The ends lost 2 bases at V and 5 bases at J; junction bases unmatched: 6. The CDR3 has 16 residues. The CDR3 coding sequence is TGCGCCAGCAGCCAACCAGACAGGGGGCTGGATCAGCCCCAGCATTTT. Amino acids: CASSQPDRGLDQPQHF.

To note about this clone: This may stem from a read error, because a much larger clone lies one nucleotide away. The rearrangement joins TRBV28 to TRBJ1-1; D perhaps matches TRBD1 (5 bases). The CDR3 length is 12 residues. Germline values: CDR1 MDHEN, CDR2 SYDVKM. Trimming cost V 6 bases and J 1 base, with 6 bases left between them. The CDR3 DNA reads as TGTGCCAGCAGGGGGGGGAACACTGAAGCTTTCTTT. Its protein is CASRGGNTEAFF.

V usage is TRBV11-2 and J usage is TRBJ2-1; D may correspond to TRBD1 or TRBD2 (5 bases each). Deletions cut 5 bases from V and 0 bases from J, with 14 bases between. CDR3 length equals 16 residues. Germline CDR1 SGHAT, CDR2 FQNNGV. The CDR3 sequence is CASSNDPGSSYNEQFF. As DNA, the CDR3 is TGTGCCAGCAGCAACGACCCAGGGAGCTCCTACAATGAGCAGTTCTTC.

The chain employs TRBV6-5 and TRBJ2-1; no clear D gene. In germline, CDR1 is MNHEY, CDR2 SVGAGI. The V end lost 6 bases, the J end lost 7 bases, and 7 bases lay between the germline ends. The CDR3 totals 11 residues. The CDR3 loop reads CASRRLNEQFF. The CDR3 DNA sequence: TGTGCCAGCAGACGGTTAAATGAGCAGTTCTTC.

The chain employs TRBV18 and TRBJ1-6; 11 bases align to TRBD1. The germline V gene has CDR1 KGHSH and CDR2 LQKENI. This CDR3 is 15 amino acids long. The V and J ends lost 3 bases and 10 bases, in that order; junction bases with no gene match: 5. DNA for the CDR3: TGTGCCAGCTCACCCACCGGGACAGGGGGGTCACCCCTCCACTTT. Encoded protein: CASSPTGTGGSPLHF.

CDR3 nucleotides: TGTGCCAGCAGTTTCGACGGAGATGGAAACACCATATATTTT. This translates into CASSFDGDGNTIYF. V is TRBV6-5 and J is TRBJ1-3; D is ambiguous. This CDR3 has 14 amino acids. Trimming took off 4 bases at V and 3 bases at J, with 10 bases between the two ends. Germline-derived CDR1 and CDR2 are MNHEY and SVGAGI.

The chain combines TRBV7-9 with TRBJ2-2; D might be TRBD1 (6 bases). The germline CDR1 and CDR2 sequences are SEHNR and FQNEAQ (reference sequence). The CDR3 length is 15 residues. Deletions cut 5 bases from V and 0 bases from J, with 10 bases between. CDR3 loop: CASSLDSPNTGELFF. The CDR3 nucleotides are TGTGCCAGCAGCCTGGACAGTCCGAACACCGGGGAGCTGTTTTTT.

The chain couples TRBV7-8 to TRBJ1-2; unclear D gene. Trimming stripped 3 bases from V and 4 bases from J, with 12 bases between. CDR1 is SGHVS, CDR2 FQNEAQ, per germline. This CDR3 contains 14 residues. The CDR3 DNA is TGTGCCAGCAGCTTCCAGGAGGGAAGCTATGGCTACACCTTC. Amino acid sequence: CASSFQEGSYGYTF.

The chain links TRBV9 to TRBJ2-3, with 14 bases lining up with TRBD2. Germline CDR1 is SGDLS and CDR2 is YYNGEE. V shed 4 bases and J 2 bases; nucleotides not matched to a gene: 12. This CDR3 is built from 19 residues. CDR3 sequence (DNA): TGTGCCAGCAGCTCTCTAGGACTAGCGGGGGGCCCTATCACAGATACGCAGTATTTT. Its protein product is CASSSLGLAGGPITDTQYF.

The V call is TRBV6-1, the J call TRBJ1-1, with D possibly TRBD1 on 5 matching bases. Germline loops: CDR1 MNHNS, CDR2 SASEGT. V lost 9 bases and J lost 11, with 16 bases in between. The CDR3 totals 11 residues. CDR3 bases: TGTGCCAGTGGAGAGGGCGGGGGGGCTTTCTTT. It is translated as CASGEGGGAFF.

The rearrangement joins TRBV7-8 to TRBJ1-1; D is undetermined. Trimming removed 5 bases at V and 3 bases at J, with 16 bases between. The germline V gene encodes CDR1 SGHVS and CDR2 FQNEAQ. The CDR3 is 15 amino acids. The CDR3 nucleotides are TGTGCCAGCAGCCCCCCGAGTGGGTGGGACACTGAAGCTTTCTTT. Its protein is CASSPPSGWDTEAFF.

Of note for this clone: Other nucleotide sequences in the sample specify the same CDR3. The rearrangement uses TRBV2 and TRBJ2-5; D remains ambiguous. Per the germline V gene, CDR1 is SNHLY and CDR2 is FYNNEI. The germline V and J ends were trimmed by 6 bases and 2 bases, with 4 bases remaining between them. The CDR3 consists of 11 residues. The DNA of the CDR3 is TGTGCCAGCAGGACACAAGAGACCCAGTACTTC. This sequence encodes CASRTQETQYF.

This clone was observed once. The chain joins TRBV7-2 to TRBJ2-1; the D gene is possibly TRBD1 (5 bases). V lost 3 bases, J lost 8 bases, and 14 bases lay in between. Germline CDR1 and CDR2: SGHTA and FQGNSA. This CDR3 has 14 amino acids. The CDR3: CASSLRQGWYEQFF. The CDR3 DNA reads as TGTGCCAGCAGCTTGAGGCAGGGCTGGTATGAGCAGTTCTTC.

The CDR3 DNA reads TGTGCCTGGAGTGTAACCAGGGACTATGGCTACACCTTC. Translated: CAWSVTRDYGYTF. This chain uses TRBV30 with TRBJ1-2; maybe TRBD1 (5 bases). The CDR3 extends over 13 amino acids. Between the trimmed V and J ends, which lost 0 bases and 3 bases, there was a span of 8 bases. CDR1 GTSNPN and CDR2 SVGIG come from the germline V gene (reference sequence).

This chain joins TRBV6-5 and TRBJ2-2; tentative D call: TRBD2 (5 bases). V was trimmed by 8 bases and J by 5 bases, leaving 18 bases between them. Germline-derived CDR1 and CDR2 are MNHEY and SVGAGI. The CDR3 consists of 15 residues. CDR3 DNA sequence: TGTGCCAGCCGAAGATACTCAAGCGGTACCGGGGAGCTGTTTTTT. Protein: CASRRYSSGTGELFF.

V is TRBV7-9 and J is TRBJ1-1, with 7 bases aligning to TRBD1. V dropped 5 bases and J dropped 0; count of bases not matched to a gene: 9. CDR1 and CDR2 from the germline V gene are SEHNR and FQNEAQ (reference sequence). This CDR3 spans 16 amino acids. CDR3 DNA sequence: TGTGCCAGCAGCCGAGACAGGGCCTCAATGAACACTGAAGCTTTCTTT. Its translation is CASSRDRASMNTEAFF.

The CDR3 protein is CASGGAGFNTEAFF. The CDR3 DNA reads as TGTGCCAGCGGGGGGGCGGGCTTTAACACTGAAGCTTTCTTT. This rearrangement joins TRBV6-1 to TRBJ1-1, with D tentatively TRBD1 (6 bases). Germline lookup yields CDR1 MNHNS and CDR2 SASEGT. This CDR3 spans 14 amino acids. The V gene lost 8 bases and the J gene lost 2 bases, with 15 bases spanning the gap.

The chain employs TRBV5-1 and TRBJ1-6, with 8 bases that match TRBD1. Germline CDR1 reads SGHRS; CDR2 reads YFSETQ. CDR3 size: 15 residues. V was pared by 6 bases and J by 13 bases, with 15 bases of the junction left unmatched. The CDR3 bases are TGCGCCAGCACCCTCTCCTACCAACAGGGGGATCCCCTCCACTTT. Translated: CASTLSYQQGDPLHF. Based on the CDR3 plus reference TRBV5-1 and TRBJ1-6, the full variable domain is KAGVTQTPRYLIKTRGQQVTLSCSPISGHRSVSWYQQTPGQGLQFLFEYFSETQRNKGNFPGRFSGRQFSNSRSEMNVSTLELGDSALYLCASTLSYQQGDPLHFGNGTRLTVT.

This chain joins TRBV4-2 and TRBJ2-1; the match to TRBD1 covers 8 bases. Germline-derived CDR1 and CDR2 are LGHNA and YNFKEQ. The V segment lost 2 bases and the J segment 3 bases; nucleotides outside the gene matches: 6. This CDR3 is built from 16 residues. The DNA for the CDR3 is TGTGCCAGCAGCCAAACCCAGGGGGCTGACTACAATGAGCAGTTCTTC. Translated, it gives CASSQTQGADYNEQFF.

The CDR3 is CASSLEPGGTDEQYF. CDR3 nucleotides: TGTGCCAGCAGCTTAGAACCAGGGGGCACGGACGAGCAGTACTTC. J is TRBJ2-7 and V is TRBV7-9; the match to TRBD1 covers 8 bases. The CDR3 covers 15 residues. CDR1 is SEHNR, CDR2 FQNEAQ, per germline (reference sequence). V lost 1 base to trimming and J lost 5 bases; unmatched junction nucleotides: 7.

The chain joins TRBV6-5 to TRBJ1-5, with D tentatively TRBD1 (5 bases). V lost 2 bases to trimming and J lost 8 bases, with 13 bases between them. This CDR3 comprises 14 residues. Germline-derived CDR1 and CDR2 are MNHEY and SVGAGI. The CDR3 nucleotides read TGTGCCAGCAGTTACGGCGGCCGGGGGAAGCCCCAGCATTTT. It encodes CASSYGGRGKPQHF.

The gene calls are TRBV10-3 and TRBJ2-7; D not certain. CDR1 and CDR2 (germline): ENHRY, SYGVKD. This CDR3 contains 16 residues. The V end was cut by 3 bases, the J end by 3 bases, with 18 bases between. For the CDR3, the DNA is TGTGCCATCAGTGACCAACATTACCGGATAAACTACGAGCAGTACTTC. It specifies CAISDQHYRINYEQYF.

This chain connects TRBV19 to TRBJ1-2, with a tentative D call TRBD1 (6 bases). Germline CDR1 reads LNHDA; CDR2 reads SQIVND (reference sequence). This CDR3 spans 16 amino acids. V was trimmed by 4 bases and J by 5 bases, leaving 20 bases between them. CDR3 residues: CASSTTSDSNPYGYTF. Written as DNA, the CDR3 is TGTGCCAGTAGTACAACCTCGGACAGCAACCCTTATGGCTACACCTTC.

This clone was picked up one time. The genes are TRBV7-3 and TRBJ1-2; 7 bases align to TRBD1. V shed 5 bases and J 8 bases; nucleotides not matched to a gene: 8. Germline loops: CDR1 SGHTA, CDR2 FQGTGA. CDR3 length: 13 amino acids. The CDR3 here is CASSARTGEGYTF. CDR3 nucleotide sequence: TGTGCCAGCAGCGCCCGGACAGGAGAGGGCTACACCTTC.